The T cell receptor (beta chain) under discussion was sequenced for a study of spatial heterogeneity in lung cancer. Time point denoted: sample taken at primary tumor resection. Sequencing was performed on whole RNA extracted from tumor and nontumor lung tissue, or from frozen PBMC, and the material was left unsorted. Donation came from some 73 patients with untreated early-stage non-small cell lung cancer. Via MiXCR, TCRdb re-called the 5' RACE reads, giving one row per CDR3 protein. The profile shows 39,000 or so distinct CDR3 sequences, 7.5% of them singletons. The ends were cut back, 0 bases at V and 4 bases at J, with 9 bases in the middle. Germline V gene lookup returns CDR1 MNHEY and CDR2 SVGAGI. This CDR3 is built from 14 residues. This clonotype was counted only a few times.

The chain is built from TRBV6-5 and TRBJ1-1, with D perhaps matching TRBD1 (5 bases). This receptor was taken from a male donor with early-stage non-small cell lung cancer. Sequencing was performed on PBMCs, taken at surgery. The CDR3: CASSYSGEGTEAFF. In DNA, the CDR3 is TGTGCCAGCAGTTACTCGGGGGAGGGCACTGAAGCTTTCTTT.